This T cell receptor (beta chain) came from a study of blood T cell repertoires in COVID-19. Study-level background: Donors in the United States, Italy and Spain gave samples during acute or convalescent COVID-19. PBMCs, B-cell-depleted T cells, or T cells provided the cDNA or gDNA that made up the material.

CDR1 MNHEY and CDR2 SVGAGI come from the germline V gene. The CDR3 contains 13 residues. Trimming removed 4 bases at V and 6 bases at J, with 13 bases between. This clone was observed a handful of times. Libraries were prepared by immunoSEQ multiplex PCR; TCRdb keeps only in-frame clonotypes and omits some of them. The sample holds over 200,000 clones, 80% to 90% seen once. Source material: PBMCs or T cells enriched from blood (not recorded which). The TCR sequence derives from a man between 18 and 29 years old who had recovered from COVID-19. This chain links TRBV6-5 with TRBJ2-7, with a tentative D call TRBD1 (6 bases). CDR3 loop: CASSLTGSGEQYF. The CDR3 DNA follows: TGTGCCAGCAGTTTAACAGGGTCGGGCGAGCAGTACTTC.